The present T cell receptor (beta chain) was sequenced within a study of shared clonotypes between healthy human individuals. The CDR3 consists of 17 residues. The V gene end was trimmed by 0 bases and the J gene end by 0 bases; junction bases not matched to a gene: 5. The germline CDR1 and CDR2 sequences are SGHRS and YFSETQ. The table came from immunoSEQ multiplex PCR; TCRdb's copy has only in-frame clones and leaves some out. The table records 600,000 to 750,000 clones, 90% of them present only once. Sequencing used memory CD8+ T cells from PBMCs. Subset in this sample: CD45RO+ cells pooled with CCR7-negative TemRA cells. The TCR comes from a man in his late teens or twenties in good health. Some clones in this sample may be carry-over from other donors' samples. The chain couples TRBV5-1 to TRBJ2-3; 9 nucleotides line up with TRBD1. The chain's CDR3 is CASSLGDRARSTDTQYF. CDR3 bases: TGCGCCAGCAGCTTGGGGGACAGGGCCCGTAGCACAGATACGCAGTATTTT.